This T cell receptor (beta chain) was captured by sequencing in a study of CD8+ T cells in alopecia areata. Study information: People stayed on tofacitinib for 6 to 18 months, then stopped the drug for 6 months.

Treatment noted: oral pan-JAK inhibitor, 5-10 mg twice daily. The sorting of PBMCs gave CD4+ and CD8+ T cells. It was cDNA, reverse transcribed from extracted RNA, that served as the sequencing template. Assay used: immunoSEQ multiplex PCR; TCRdb lists only in-frame clones, some missing. The sample carries about 200,000 clones, under 40% recorded once. This clone was seen many times. The CDR3 loop spans 16 amino acids. The germline CDR1 and CDR2 sequences are SGHRS and YFSETQ. Trimming removed 4 bases from V and 1 base from J, with 17 bases in between. The specimen was CD4+ T cells sorted from blood, collected around week 31, from a patient treated with tofacitinib. The origin of this receptor is a human donor with alopecia areata. This chain joins TRBV5-1 and TRBJ1-2, with D tentatively TRBD1 (6 bases). CDR3 amino acids: CASSQGLQGLNYGYTF. Written as DNA, the CDR3 is TGCGCCAGCAGCCAGGGTCTACAGGGACTTAACTATGGCTACACCTTC.